The clone carrying this TCR beta chain was seen repeatedly, ten times or more. What it binds is unknown. Building the TCR beta libraries relied on iRepertoire HTBI primers, and CDR3 regions underwent Arm-PCR. TCRdb fed the multiplex PCR reads into MiXCR, producing one record per CDR3 protein. The table includes about 520,000 distinct CDR3 sequences, 12% detected once. This record comes from a study of regulatory T cells in long-lasting Graves disease. Germline V gene sequence: CDR1 DFQATT, CDR2 SNEGSKA (reference sequence). The CDR3 covers 15 residues. V shed 5 bases and J 5 bases; nucleotides not matched to a gene: 9. The study's findings and limits: Thyroid tissue was not studied; only peripheral blood was. Under persistent disease, TRBV28, TRBJ1-2 and TRBJ2-5 were used preferentially.

The time point is: newly diagnosed GD, antithyroid drugs for less than 3 months. RNA extracted from PBMCs served as the sequencing template. These data were likewise used in another study, on T cells in Graves' hyperthyroidism and ophthalmopathy. That publication notes: Stability of Graves' hyperthyroidism was defined as absent ophthalmopathy progression within 18 months. Ophthalmopathy cases were set apart from stable hyperthyroidism by a 13 V-J model.

This sequence originates from a woman in her twenties or thirties with Graves disease. This chain links TRBV20-1 with TRBJ1-6; 7 bases line up with TRBD1. The specimen comprised peripheral blood mononuclear cells (PBMCs), sampled at new diagnosis, from a patient treated with antithyroid drugs. CDR3 in DNA: TGCAGTGCTCAAGCAGGGGGTCACCATAATTCACCCCTCCACTTT. Its protein product is CSAQAGGHHNSPLHF.